This is a list of T cell receptor beta chains from one sample in a study of persistence of HIV-infected CD4 T cells. Sequenced by immunoSEQ multiplex PCR; TCRdb stores in-frame clones only, minus some. The sample records 40,000 to 55,000 clones, around 90% being singletons. Their cognate antigens are unknown. Sequences were derived from CD4+ T cells sorted from PBMCs after approximately 20-hour stimulation, sampled from a patient who received antiretroviral therapy. The source of these receptors is an adult woman with HIV who was CMV-seropositive. Both conserved end residues are trimmed from each CDR3. Not all rows give a size; the values are once, few, many and, for expanded clones, a class.

v_call: TRBV12-3/TRBV12-4
clone_size: -
j_call: TRBJ1-2
cdr3_aa: ASRSRGNYGYT

v_call: TRBV6-4
clone_size: -
j_call: TRBJ1-1
cdr3_aa: ASSDSSRGTEAF

v_call: TRBV5-6
clone_size: -
j_call: TRBJ1-5
cdr3_aa: ASSSLRTRNQPQH

v_call: TRBV15
clone_size: -
j_call: TRBJ2-3
cdr3_aa: ATSTGTSGGTDTQY

v_call: TRBV11-3
clone_size: -
j_call: TRBJ2-1
cdr3_aa: ASSPRTSGANEQF

v_call: TRBV12-5
clone_size: -
j_call: TRBJ2-5
cdr3_aa: ASGNNRDRKETQY

v_call: TRBV7-8
clone_size: -
j_call: TRBJ2-3
cdr3_aa: ASNFAPRLAGTDTQY

v_call: TRBV2
clone_size: few
j_call: TRBJ1-5
cdr3_aa: ASSAQGQPQH

v_call: TRBV5-1
clone_size: -
j_call: TRBJ1-4
cdr3_aa: ASSRGQLNEKLF

v_call: TRBV3-1/TRBV3-2
clone_size: -
j_call: TRBJ2-1
cdr3_aa: ASSQDPSRNEQF